This is a list of T cell receptor beta chains from one sample in a study of Ad26.COV2.S vaccination and SARS-CoV-2 variants. Assay: immunoSEQ multiplex PCR; the TCRdb copy retains only in-frame clones and omits some. This table has hundreds of thousands of clones, roughly 94% appearing once. The input for sequencing was peripheral blood, taken after recovery from COVID-19. These receptors were obtained from a human donor who had recovered from COVID-19. Each CDR3 is given with its conserved first and last residue. Each record gives: CDR3 protein, CDR3 DNA, D gene, clone size, J gene, V gene. A D gene is named only where the DNA matches it firmly. Where a row states a size, it is once, few, many or the class of an expanded clone; other rows omit it.

cdr3_aa: CASRSGTPRQTNSPLHF; cdr3_nt: TGCGCCAGCCGGTCCGGGACACCGAGACAAACTAATTCACCCCTCCACTTT; d_call: -; clone_size: -; j_call: TRBJ1-6; v_call: TRBV5-1
cdr3_aa: CASSISLSGTGHHNEQFF; cdr3_nt: TGTGCCAGTAGTATATCCTTAAGCGGGACAGGGCATCACAATGAGCAGTTCTTC; d_call: TRBD1; clone_size: -; j_call: TRBJ2-1; v_call: TRBV19
cdr3_aa: CASLPGTKGPNYGYTF; cdr3_nt: TGCGCCAGCCTACCCGGGACAAAGGGGCCTAACTATGGCTACACCTTC; d_call: -; clone_size: -; j_call: TRBJ1-2; v_call: TRBV5-1
cdr3_aa: CASSPNLTGFSGNTIYF; cdr3_nt: TGTGCCAGCTCACCGAATTTAACAGGATTCTCTGGAAACACCATATATTTT; d_call: -; clone_size: -; j_call: TRBJ1-3; v_call: TRBV18
cdr3_aa: CASRLEAGATQPQHF; cdr3_nt: TGTGCCAGCAGACTTGAAGCAGGGGCTACTCAGCCCCAGCATTTT; d_call: -; clone_size: -; j_call: TRBJ1-5; v_call: TRBV6-5
cdr3_aa: CASSSGSGQPQHF; cdr3_nt: TGTGCCAGCAGTTCAGGGTCCGGTCAGCCCCAGCATTTT; d_call: -; clone_size: -; j_call: TRBJ1-5; v_call: TRBV2
cdr3_aa: CASSLASGGVQQETQYF; cdr3_nt: TGTGCCAGCAGCCTCGCTAGCGGGGGAGTTCAACAAGAGACCCAGTACTTC; d_call: TRBD2; clone_size: -; j_call: TRBJ2-5; v_call: TRBV7-9
cdr3_aa: CASSVTGTEAFF; cdr3_nt: TGTGCCAGCAGTGTTACAGGTACTGAAGCTTTCTTT; d_call: -; clone_size: -; j_call: TRBJ1-1; v_call: TRBV2
cdr3_aa: CASSFMGGGQETQYF; cdr3_nt: TGTGCCAGCAGTTTTATGGGAGGGGGCCAAGAGACCCAGTACTTC; d_call: -; clone_size: -; j_call: TRBJ2-5; v_call: TRBV27
cdr3_aa: CASTPLRNAAVSNYGYTF; cdr3_nt: TGCGCCAGCACCCCACTTCGAAATGCAGCTGTGTCTAACTATGGCTACACCTTC; d_call: -; clone_size: -; j_call: TRBJ1-2; v_call: TRBV4-1
cdr3_aa: CASNPVGSGASEPYF; cdr3_nt: -; d_call: -; clone_size: -; j_call: TRBJ2-7; v_call: TRBV6-5
cdr3_aa: CASRRGTDNEQFF; cdr3_nt: TGTGCCAGCAGGCGGGGGACCGACAATGAGCAGTTCTTC; d_call: TRBD2; clone_size: -; j_call: TRBJ2-1; v_call: TRBV12-3/TRBV12-4
cdr3_aa: CASSPPEAAADTQYF; cdr3_nt: TGTGCCAGCTCACCACCGGAGGCGGCGGCAGATACGCAGTATTTT; d_call: -; clone_size: once; j_call: TRBJ2-3; v_call: TRBV18
cdr3_aa: CASSESMAVGEQYF; cdr3_nt: TGCGCCAGCAGTGAGTCGATGGCAGTTGGCGAGCAGTACTTC; d_call: -; clone_size: -; j_call: TRBJ2-7; v_call: TRBV10-1
cdr3_aa: CASSSPDRDEDTQYF; cdr3_nt: TGTGCCAGCAGTTCTCCGGACAGGGATGAAGATACGCAGTATTTT; d_call: TRBD1; clone_size: -; j_call: TRBJ2-3; v_call: TRBV5-4
cdr3_aa: CASSLTPNTEAFF; cdr3_nt: TGTGCCAGCAGCTTAACACCGAACACTGAAGCTTTCTTT; d_call: -; clone_size: -; j_call: TRBJ1-1; v_call: TRBV7-3
cdr3_aa: CASSSSSGATTSYEQYF; cdr3_nt: TGTGCCAGCAGCTCAAGCTCTGGGGCAACCACCTCCTACGAGCAGTACTTC; d_call: -; clone_size: -; j_call: TRBJ2-7; v_call: TRBV7-2
cdr3_aa: CASSIRQPSRYGYTF; cdr3_nt: TGTGCCAGTAGTATAAGACAGCCCTCGCGGTATGGCTACACCTTC; d_call: -; clone_size: -; j_call: TRBJ1-2; v_call: TRBV19